The T cell receptor (beta chain) under discussion was sequenced for a study of T cells in Graves' hyperthyroidism and ophthalmopathy. This sample holds PBMCs from under 11 ml fresh peripheral blood. The CDR3 length is 15 residues. Unmatched junction bases numbered 6, after V lost 6 bases and J lost 2 bases. Amplification targeted TCR beta CDR3 regions from RNA transcripts. Researchers ran a first-round RT-PCR on the TCR CDR3 using the HTBI primer set. TCRdb re-derived calls from the multiplex PCR reads in MiXCR, one entry per CDR3 protein. The table records some 420,000 distinct CDR3 sequences, roughly 13% of them present only once.

The J gene is TRBJ2-1, the V gene TRBV12-3 or TRBV12-4; 8 positions match TRBD2. The TCR was taken from a woman under 30 with Graves' hyperthyroidism. Specimen: blood. As DNA, the CDR3 is TGTGCCAGCAGAGGGGAGGGACTAGCCTACAATGAGCAGTTCTTC. Amino acid sequence: CASRGEGLAYNEQFF.